The entry that follows covers one T cell receptor (beta chain) sequence. Its antigen is unidentified. UMIs incorporating a 6-nucleotide sample barcode were appended by means of template switching. No DNA is given; TCRdb re-called the 5' RACE reads and lists each CDR3 protein once. This repertoire includes some 170,000 distinct CDR3 sequences. The sample originates from a study of monozygotic twins with inflammatory bowel disease. Study-wide points: Clonotypes shared with others were fewer in IBD patients than in healthy twins, especially with disease activity. Whereas healthy co-twins had higher TCRbeta diversity (inverse Simpson), IBD patients had lower diversity.

Sampling involved one blood draw (approximately 2.3 ml) for every donor. The CDR3 length is 18 residues. Germline V gene lookup returns CDR1 SQVTM and CDR2 ANQGSEA. The TCR was taken from a human donor with ulcerative colitis or Crohn's disease, or a healthy co-twin of an affected twin (not recorded which). V and J are TRBV29-1 and TRBJ1-2; TCRdb calls TRBD1, which cannot be checked without DNA. The material sequenced was blood. The CDR3 region is CSIEGWVAGRSYSGGYTF.